These T cell receptor beta chains were read from a single sample in a study of beta chain features in type 1 diabetes. Clones were sequenced by immunoSEQ multiplex PCR, and TCRdb holds only the in-frame ones, with some missing. The data contain 250,000 or so clones, over 65% of them singletons. The specimen was naive CD4+ T cells from blood. These receptors came from a man aged 25-45 years in good health. Each CDR3 is given with its conserved first and last residue. A D gene is named only where the DNA matches it firmly. The listing skips clone size in some rows; elsewhere it reads once, few, many or a size class.

14,TRBV5-1,TRBJ2-5,.,.,TGCGCCAGCAGCTTCGGGCCCAACCCGGAGACCCAGTACTTC,CASSFGPNPETQYF
17,TRBV29-1,TRBJ2-3,once,TRBD2,TGCAGCGTTAAGACTAGCGGGATTGGGGATGGAGCAGATACGCAGTATTTT,CSVKTSGIGDGADTQYF
11,TRBV28,TRBJ2-7,.,.,TGTGCCAGCAGTACGAACTACGAGCAGTACTTC,CASSTNYEQYF
14,TRBV7-2,TRBJ2-5,few,TRBD2,TGTGCCAGCAGCAACCCGGGACTATCCGGGACCCAGTACTTC,CASSNPGLSGTQYF
16,TRBV15,TRBJ2-7,.,TRBD2,TGTGCCACCAGCAGGGGGATAGCGGGGAGCTCCTACGAGCAGTACTTC,CATSRGIAGSSYEQYF
17,TRBV15,TRBJ2-6,.,.,TGTGCCACCAGCACACAGGAATTTAGCTCTGGGGCCAACGTCCTGACTTTC,CATSTQEFSSGANVLTF
15,TRBV2,TRBJ2-1,few,.,TGTGCCAGCAGACCGTTCCTCCAATCCTACAATGAGCAGTTCTTC,CASRPFLQSYNEQFF
13,TRBV30,TRBJ1-1,.,TRBD1,TGTGCCTGGAAAGGACAGGGGAACACTGAAGCTTTCTTT,CAWKGQGNTEAFF
13,TRBV14,TRBJ2-5,.,.,TGTGCCAGCAGCCAAGATTTGAGGGCCAGAAGGTACTTC,CASSQDLRARRYF
12,TRBV14,TRBJ2-1,few,.,TGTGCCAGCAGCCAATCAGGGGTTGAGCAGTTCTTC,CASSQSGVEQFF
13,TRBV30,TRBJ2-1,few,.,TGTGCCTGGAGTGGGGGTCCCTACAATGAGCAGTTCTTC,CAWSGGPYNEQFF
15,TRBV9,TRBJ2-1,few,.,TGTGCCAGCAGCGTAGGCCCGAGCTCCTACAATGAGCAGTTCTTC,CASSVGPSSYNEQFF
15,TRBV2,TRBJ2-5,.,.,TGTGCCAGCACCAGACTAGGACTCCAGAAAGAGACCCAGTACTTC,CASTRLGLQKETQYF
17,TRBV9,TRBJ2-3,.,TRBD2,TGTGCCAGCAGCGTAGTAGCGGGTATTTCCGTCACAGATACGCAGTATTTT,CASSVVAGISVTDTQYF
15,TRBV7-9,TRBJ1-6,.,.,TGTGCCAGCAGCTGGGGGGAGGTGACGTTTTCACCCCTCCACTTT,CASSWGEVTFSPLHF
16,TRBV27,TRBJ2-5,.,.,TGTGCCAGCAGTCCCACAGGGTGGCTTAGGATGGAGACCCAGTACTTC,CASSPTGWLRMETQYF
13,TRBV29-1,TRBJ2-6,few,.,TGCAGCGTTGAAAGTTCTGGGGCCAACGTCCTGACTTTC,CSVESSGANVLTF
16,TRBV30,TRBJ1-5,.,TRBD1,TGTGCCTGGAGTCAAGGGACAGCAATCAACAATCAGCCCCAGCATTTT,CAWSQGTAINNQPQHF
13,TRBV30,TRBJ2-1,once,.,TGTGCCTGGAGTTCGACTACCTTCAATGAGCAGTTCTTC,CAWSSTTFNEQFF
15,TRBV5-6,TRBJ2-3,.,.,TGTGCCAGCAGCTACAGGGCCCCGAGCACAGATACGCAGTATTTT,CASSYRAPSTDTQYF
15,TRBV13,TRBJ2-3,.,.,TGTGCCAGCAGCTTATCCCCTACGGGCACAGATACGCAGTATTTT,CASSLSPTGTDTQYF
17,TRBV11-2,TRBJ2-7,.,.,TGTGCCAGCAGCTTAGATGGGTCCGGGTTCAGCTCCTACGAGCAGTACTTC,CASSLDGSGFSSYEQYF
15,TRBV5-4,TRBJ1-5,.,TRBD1,TGTGCCAGCAGCCGAGGGACAGGGTTGGGTCAGCCCCAGCATTTT,CASSRGTGLGQPQHF
13,TRBV28,TRBJ2-7,.,TRBD2,TGTGCCAGCAGTAGGACTAGCGCCTACGAGCAGTACTTC,CASSRTSAYEQYF
11,TRBV29-1,TRBJ2-5,few,.,TGCAGCGGAACAGGGTGGGAGACCCAGTACTTC,CSGTGWETQYF
15,TRBV30,TRBJ2-1,.,TRBD2,TGTGCCTGGAGCGCCGGGACTAGCGGAGGTAATGAGCAGTTCTTC,CAWSAGTSGGNEQFF
11,TRBV5-1,TRBJ1-5,.,.,TGCGCCAGCAGGGGGGATCAGCCCCAGCATTTT,CASRGDQPQHF
11,TRBV20-1,TRBJ2-1,.,.,TGCAGTGCTATAGTGAAGCATGAGCAGTTCTTC,CSAIVKHEQFF
12,TRBV30,TRBJ2-5,.,.,TGTGCCTGGAGTGTATCACGGGAGACCCAGTACTTC,CAWSVSRETQYF
12,TRBV25-1,TRBJ2-1,once,.,TGTGCCAGCAGTGAATTGGGAGGAGATCAGTTCTTC,CASSELGGDQFF
15,TRBV6-1,TRBJ1-5,.,.,TGTGCCAGCAGTGGGACAGATGCTTGGAATCAGCCCCAGCATTTT,CASSGTDAWNQPQHF
13,TRBV10-3,TRBJ2-3,.,.,TGTGCCATCAGTGAGATGATCACAGATACGCAGTATTTT,CAISEMITDTQYF
13,TRBV29-1,TRBJ2-1,.,.,TGCAGCGTTGAAGTCCGACATGTCAATGAGCAGTTCTTC,CSVEVRHVNEQFF
19,TRBV21-1,TRBJ2-2,few,.,TGTGCCAGCAACCCTGGGACTAGCGGGGTTTATACGAACACCGGGGAGCTGTTTTTT,CASNPGTSGVYTNTGELFF
14,TRBV7-9,TRBJ1-4,few,TRBD1,TGTGCCAGCAGCAAGACAGGGGGGAATGAAAAACTGTTTTTT,CASSKTGGNEKLFF
19,TRBV5-4,TRBJ2-1,.,TRBD2,TGTGCCAGCAGCTTGGTTGGGACTAGCGGAGTCCCGCCTTATAATGAGCAGTTCTTC,CASSLVGTSGVPPYNEQFF
13,TRBV5-1,TRBJ1-1,.,.,TGCGCCAGCAGCTTGGGGGTGAACACTGAAGCTTTCTTT,CASSLGVNTEAFF
13,TRBV29-1,TRBJ2-3,.,TRBD1,TGCAGCGCCGGGACAGTTATCACAGATACGCAGTATTTT,CSAGTVITDTQYF
13,TRBV29-1,TRBJ1-5,.,.,TGCAGCGTTGGGGCCGACCCCAATCAGCCCCAGCATTTT,CSVGADPNQPQHF
13,TRBV29-1,TRBJ2-1,.,TRBD2,TGCAGCGTTGTTCGGCTAGCGGGATATGAGCAGTTCTTC,CSVVRLAGYEQFF
16,TRBV29-1,TRBJ2-1,few,.,TGCAGCGTTGAAGATGGGAGTGCAGGATCGTACAATGAGCAGTTCTTC,CSVEDGSAGSYNEQFF
15,TRBV9,TRBJ2-5,.,.,TGTGCCAGCAGCGTAGTCACAGGGCCTGTGGAGACCCAGTACTTC,CASSVVTGPVETQYF
13,TRBV28,TRBJ2-7,.,.,TGTGCCAGCAGTTTAGGACTCTTCTACGAGCAGTACTTC,CASSLGLFYEQYF
16,TRBV28,TRBJ2-5,.,TRBD2,TGTGCCAGCAGCCCACGTGGACTAGCGGGAGTCGAGACCCAGTACTTC,CASSPRGLAGVETQYF
12,TRBV27,TRBJ2-1,.,.,TGTGCCAGCAGAGACACCTACAATGAGCAGTTCTTC,CASRDTYNEQFF